The T cell receptor (beta chain) under discussion was sequenced for a study of T cells after yellow fever vaccination. TCRdb re-called the 5' RACE reads with MiXCR, one entry per CDR3 protein. The repertoire holds about 240,000 distinct CDR3 sequences, about 7% seen once, with approximately 0.84% in the top ten. General study results and limits: Detected again after the booster were most primary-vaccination clones, at 95% to 98% CD4 and 80% to 90% CD8.

In its sample, this clonotype was seen a few times. Antigen unknown. The sequence was obtained from a man between 25 and 39 years old who received the YFV17D yellow fever vaccine. The material was CD4+ T cells sorted from PBMCs, obtained 15 days after the yellow fever booster vaccination.

The CDR3 nucleotides are TGTGCCACCAGCAGAGGCGGGAGGGCCAACGAGCAGTACTTC. As protein: CATSRGGRANEQYF. The chain has TRBV15 and TRBJ2-7; 9 bases map to TRBD2. CDR3 length equals 14 residues. Per germline, CDR1 LNHNV and CDR2 YYDKDF (reference sequence). J gave up 5 bases and V 1 base, and 3 bases lay outside the gene matches.